This T cell receptor beta chain was captured in a study of shared clonotypes between healthy human individuals. Study results and limitations: Generally, naive subsets came out with larger estimated richness than memory subsets.

Healthy HIV-negative adults with no recent acute infections or vaccinations were recruited as donors. The V end was cut by 2 bases, the J end by 2 bases, with 13 bases between. Germline V gene lookup returns CDR1 SGHNT and CDR2 YYREEE (reference sequence). This CDR3 contains 16 residues. Comments on this clone: What it binds is unknown.

At the deep level, the assay was run. For every subset, genomic DNA was evenly distributed across several immunoSEQ plates. Repertoires were generated with immunoSEQ multiplex PCR, while TCRdb's copy carries only in-frame clones and drops some. The table has about 300,000 clones, around 74% seen once; the top ten hold about 9.3%. The chain recombines TRBV5-4 with TRBJ1-4, with D unresolved. The material sequenced was memory CD4+ T cells sorted from blood. Subset of the sample: CD45RA-negative fraction. This TCR came from a man aged 25-45 years in good health. The CDR3 loop is CASSFSPPQTNEKLFF. The CDR3 nucleotides read TGTGCCAGCAGCTTTTCCCCCCCGCAGACTAATGAAAAACTGTTTTTT.